Listed below are T cell receptor beta chains from one sample, sequenced in a study of blood T cell repertoires in COVID-19. The repertoire was sequenced with immunoSEQ multiplex PCR; TCRdb's copy has only in-frame clones and lacks some. The data show 250,000 to 400,000 clones, approximately 89% seen once. Sequencing used peripheral blood. These receptors came from a woman aged 30 to 39 with COVID-19, enrolled during active disease. CDR3s include the opening cysteine and the closing phenylalanine or tryptophan. Each record gives: CDR3 DNA, CDR3 protein, clone size, V gene, D gene, J gene. D genes are given only for firm matches. Clone size is not always given. Where it is, it says once, few, many or a class for expanded clones.

CDR3 DNA: TGTGCCAGCAGTCTATTCCCAGGGGATGGCTACACCTTC
CDR3 protein: CASSLFPGDGYTF
clone size: NA
V gene: TRBV27
D gene: NA
J gene: TRBJ1-2

CDR3 DNA: TGTGCCAGCAGCTTACGGGGGGCTTCGGGAAACACCATATATTTT
CDR3 protein: CASSLRGASGNTIYF
clone size: few
V gene: TRBV7-2
D gene: NA
J gene: TRBJ1-3

CDR3 DNA: TGTGCCAGCTCACGGGAACTAGTGAGCTCCTATAATTCACCCCTCCACTTT
CDR3 protein: CASSRELVSSYNSPLHF
clone size: NA
V gene: TRBV18
D gene: NA
J gene: TRBJ1-6

CDR3 DNA: TGTGCCAGCAGCCCCAGGACAGGTTTGAGCTCTGGGGCCAACGTCCTGACTTTC
CDR3 protein: CASSPRTGLSSGANVLTF
clone size: NA
V gene: TRBV9
D gene: TRBD1
J gene: TRBJ2-6

CDR3 DNA: TGCAGCGTTCCGGGGTTCGGCGAGACCCAGTACTTC
CDR3 protein: CSVPGFGETQYF
clone size: NA
V gene: TRBV29-1
D gene: NA
J gene: TRBJ2-5

CDR3 DNA: TGTGCCAGCAGCTTAGTACAGGGGGCGAATCAGCCCCAGCATTTT
CDR3 protein: CASSLVQGANQPQHF
clone size: NA
V gene: TRBV7-8
D gene: TRBD1
J gene: TRBJ1-5

CDR3 DNA: TGTGCCAGCAGCTTAGGCCTAAACAATGAGCAGTTCTTC
CDR3 protein: CASSLGLNNEQFF
clone size: NA
V gene: TRBV11-2
D gene: NA
J gene: TRBJ2-1

CDR3 DNA: TGTGCCAGCAGCCCTTCGGGACAGGATCGAAATGAGCAGTTCTTC
CDR3 protein: CASSPSGQDRNEQFF
clone size: NA
V gene: TRBV3-1/TRBV3-2
D gene: TRBD1
J gene: TRBJ2-1

CDR3 DNA: TGCGCCAGCAGCCAAACTATCCTCGGGACAGGGAGCGGCTACACCTTC
CDR3 protein: CASSQTILGTGSGYTF
clone size: NA
V gene: TRBV4-3
D gene: TRBD1
J gene: TRBJ1-2

CDR3 DNA: TGTGCCAGCAGTTACTCCGCGGGGAACTATGGCTACACCTTC
CDR3 protein: CASSYSAGNYGYTF
clone size: NA
V gene: TRBV6-6
D gene: NA
J gene: TRBJ1-2

CDR3 DNA: TGTGCCAGCAGCCGGAGGGGGCGCGGGGCTAATGAAAAACTGTTTTTT
CDR3 protein: CASSRRGRGANEKLFF
clone size: NA
V gene: TRBV7-9
D gene: TRBD1
J gene: TRBJ1-4

CDR3 DNA: TGTGCCAGCGGAATCATGGGTAGACAAGATACGCAGTATTTT
CDR3 protein: CASGIMGRQDTQYF
clone size: NA
V gene: TRBV2
D gene: NA
J gene: TRBJ2-3

CDR3 DNA: TGCGCCAGCAGCTTGGAGGGACAGAACTATGGCTACACCTTC
CDR3 protein: CASSLEGQNYGYTF
clone size: NA
V gene: TRBV5-1
D gene: TRBD1
J gene: TRBJ1-2

CDR3 DNA: TGCGCCAGCAGCCAAGTAGTCGCAGGGAAAGGGACTGAAGCTTTCTTT
CDR3 protein: CASSQVVAGKGTEAFF
clone size: NA
V gene: TRBV4-1
D gene: NA
J gene: TRBJ1-1